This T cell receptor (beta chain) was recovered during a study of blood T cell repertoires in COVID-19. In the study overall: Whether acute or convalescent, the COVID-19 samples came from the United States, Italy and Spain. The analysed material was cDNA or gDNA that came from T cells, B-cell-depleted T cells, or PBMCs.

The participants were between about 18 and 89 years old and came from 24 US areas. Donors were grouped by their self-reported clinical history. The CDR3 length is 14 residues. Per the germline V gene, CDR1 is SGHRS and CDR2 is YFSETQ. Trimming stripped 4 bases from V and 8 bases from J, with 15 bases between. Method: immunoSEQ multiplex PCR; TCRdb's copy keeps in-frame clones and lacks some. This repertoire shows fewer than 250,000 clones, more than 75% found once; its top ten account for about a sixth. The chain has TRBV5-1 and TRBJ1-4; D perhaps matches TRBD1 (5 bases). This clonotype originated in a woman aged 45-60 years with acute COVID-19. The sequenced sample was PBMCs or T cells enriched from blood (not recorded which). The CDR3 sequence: CASSRTTGGEKLFF. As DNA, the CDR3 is TGCGCCAGCAGCCGAACAACCGGGGGGGAAAAACTGTTTTTT.